This is a list of T cell receptor beta chains from one sample in a study of blood T cell repertoires in COVID-19. Produced via immunoSEQ multiplex PCR; TCRdb's table is partial and in-frame only. The sample holds around 250,000 clones; around nine tenths are singletons and the top ten take 1.6%. The sample taken for sequencing was PBMCs or T cells enriched from blood (not recorded which). The receptors stem from a woman aged 50 to 60 who had recovered from COVID-19. Each CDR3 is given with its conserved first and last residue.

V gene: TRBV5-1; CDR3 protein: CASSMDSNSNQPQHF
V gene: TRBV20-1; CDR3 protein: CSASPGGYGYTF
V gene: TRBV6-2/TRBV6-3; CDR3 protein: CASSLKRAPYEQYF
V gene: TRBV20-1; CDR3 protein: CSAEQAGVAFF
V gene: TRBV7-9; CDR3 protein: CATAGLREQFF
V gene: TRBV21-1; CDR3 protein: CASSKSERETGELFF
V gene: TRBV6-4; CDR3 protein: CASSDSIRGTSGRSGPGELFF
V gene: TRBV3-1/TRBV3-2; CDR3 protein: CASSPMDRANTEAFF
V gene: TRBV6-2/TRBV6-3; CDR3 protein: CASSYTPGTDTYDEQYF
V gene: TRBV2; CDR3 protein: CASKVGRPEAANSPLHF
V gene: TRBV5-8; CDR3 protein: CASSANFGQYF
V gene: TRBV5-4; CDR3 protein: CASSPGRGRVGTQYF
V gene: TRBV14; CDR3 protein: CASSSKYMGASYEQYF
V gene: TRBV9; CDR3 protein: CASSGAEGRRNQPQHF
V gene: TRBV10-2; CDR3 protein: CASRDSGNTEAFF
V gene: TRBV12-3/TRBV12-4; CDR3 protein: CASTSQGSPEAFF
V gene: TRBV3-1/TRBV3-2; CDR3 protein: CASSQEKVRGDRNEKLFF
V gene: TRBV3-1/TRBV3-2; CDR3 protein: CASSLWDRGTGELFF
V gene: TRBV5-1; CDR3 protein: CASQPGGPRGTEAFF
V gene: TRBV18; CDR3 protein: CASSFAGVRTDTQYF
V gene: TRBV2; CDR3 protein: CASSTDRSNYGYTF